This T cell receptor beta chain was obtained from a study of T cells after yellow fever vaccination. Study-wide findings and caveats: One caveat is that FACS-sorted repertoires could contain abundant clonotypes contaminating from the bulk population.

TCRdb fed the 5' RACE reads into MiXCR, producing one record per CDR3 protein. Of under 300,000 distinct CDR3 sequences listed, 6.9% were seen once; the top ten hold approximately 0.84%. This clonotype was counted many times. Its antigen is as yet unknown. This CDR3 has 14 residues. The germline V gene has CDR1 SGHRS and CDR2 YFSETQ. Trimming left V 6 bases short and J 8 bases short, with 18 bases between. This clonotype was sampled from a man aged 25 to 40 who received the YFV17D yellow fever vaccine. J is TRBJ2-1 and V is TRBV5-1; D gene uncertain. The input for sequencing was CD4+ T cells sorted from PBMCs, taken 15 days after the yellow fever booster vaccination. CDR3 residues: CASTLGTWGDEQFF. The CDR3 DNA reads TGCGCCAGCACGTTGGGAACATGGGGTGATGAGCAGTTCTTC.